The 16 T cell receptor beta chains presented below share a single source sample, sequenced in a study of cytomegalovirus exposure and HLA in healthy donors. The PCR employed 60 Vbeta primers together with 13 Jbeta primers. The table came from immunoSEQ multiplex PCR; TCRdb's copy has only in-frame clones and leaves some out. This table holds roughly 130,000 clones, approximately 80% found once. Sequences were obtained from PBMCs. The receptors here all came from a man in his forties in good health and CMV-seronegative.

The chain uses TRBV5-1 and TRBJ2-3; TRBD1 aligns across 7 bases. This CDR3 has 16 residues. CDR1 is SGHRS, CDR2 YFSETQ, per germline. The trim removed 4 bases at V and 0 bases at J, leaving 8 bases unmatched. CDR3 amino acids: CASSPRPGQSTDTQYF. CDR3 in DNA: TGCGCCAGCAGCCCCCGACCGGGACAGAGCACAGATACGCAGTATTTT.

This sequence joins TRBV28 and TRBJ1-5; D perhaps matches TRBD1 (5 bases). Germline V gives CDR1 MDHEN, CDR2 SYDVKM. The CDR3 loop spans 17 amino acids. With 1 base removed from V and 0 bases from J, the gap between germline ends came to 13 bases. CDR3: CASSLFGGDYSNQPQHF. CDR3 coding DNA: TGTGCCAGCAGTTTATTTGGGGGGGACTATAGCAATCAGCCCCAGCATTTT. The variable domain in full, with the rest retrieved from reference TRBV28 and TRBJ1-5, is DVKVTQSSRYLVKRTGEKVFLECVQDMDHENMFWYRQDPGLGLRLIYFSYDVKMKEKGDIPEGYSVSREKKERFSLILESASTNQTSMYLCASSLFGGDYSNQPQHFGDGTRLSIL.

This chain connects TRBV2 to TRBJ1-5, with D uncertain. Germline values: CDR1 SNHLY, CDR2 FYNNEI. V lost 6 bases and J lost 12, with 12 bases in between. The CDR3 contains 11 residues. The DNA of the CDR3 is TGTGCCAGCAGCCCCGGGAGGCTCCAGCATTTT. Translating it yields CASSPGRLQHF.

This clone was observed a single time. The genes are TRBV6-5 and TRBJ1-5, with TRBD1 identical over 8 bases. CDR1 is MNHEY and CDR2 is SVGAGI in the germline V gene. J was trimmed by 4 bases and V by 6 bases; bases with no gene match: 8. CDR3 length: 15 amino acids. CDR3 DNA: TGTGCCAGCAGCCGAGGGACAGGTCAAAATCAGCCCCAGCATTTT. This sequence encodes CASSRGTGQNQPQHF.

The chain links TRBV7-8 to TRBJ2-3; 8 bases fit TRBD2. Unmatched junction bases numbered 4, after V lost 5 bases and J lost 6 bases. Germline V gives CDR1 SGHVS, CDR2 FQNEAQ. The CDR3 has 13 residues. The CDR3 nucleotides are TGTGCCAGCAGCCCCGGGGGGGCGGATACGCAGTATTTT. The encoded protein is CASSPGGADTQYF.

The gene calls are TRBV28 and TRBJ2-1, with TRBD2 identical over 10 bases. Germline assignment: CDR1 MDHEN and CDR2 SYDVKM. There are 16 residues in the CDR3. The trim removed 8 bases at V and 4 bases at J, leaving 11 bases unmatched. The CDR3 DNA reads TGTGCCAGCCATGGGGTGAGCGGGAGGGGTTACAATGAGCAGTTCTTC. Translating it yields CASHGVSGRGYNEQFF.

V and J are TRBV5-6 and TRBJ1-3; a weak D match, TRBD1 (6 bases). Per germline, CDR1 SGHDT and CDR2 YYEEEE. V was cut by 1 base and J by 4 bases, with 9 bases left in between. The CDR3 sequence is 14 residues long. The CDR3 protein is CASSLTGWGNTIYF. The DNA for the CDR3 is TGTGCCAGCAGCTTGACAGGGTGGGGAAACACCATATATTTT. Full variable domain (missing parts from reference TRBV5-6 and TRBJ1-3): DAGVTQSPTHLIKTRGQQVTLRCSPKSGHDTVSWYQQALGQGPQFIFQYYEEEERQRGNFPDRFSGHQFPNYSSELNVNALLLGDSALYLCASSLTGWGNTIYFGEGSWLTVV.

V gene TRBV19 combines with J gene TRBJ1-1; no clear D. The V end lost 6 bases, the J end lost 0 bases, and 14 bases lay between the germline ends. Looked up from germline, CDR1 is LNHDA and CDR2 is SQIVND (reference sequence). The CDR3 is 15 residues long. The CDR3 DNA reads as TGTGCCAGTAGGTTAGCGAGAGGAGTGAACACTGAAGCTTTCTTT. It specifies CASRLARGVNTEAFF.

The V gene is TRBV5-4, the J gene TRBJ2-3, with D possibly TRBD2 on 5 matching bases. The CDR3 is 16 residues long. V was pared by 1 base and J by 2 bases, with 14 bases between. Germline-derived CDR1 and CDR2 are SGHNT and YYREEE (reference sequence). The CDR3 nucleotides are TGTGCCAGCAGCTTGCGTAGCGACCCATTCACAGATACGCAGTATTTT. Protein: CASSLRSDPFTDTQYF.

This chain links TRBV5-1 with TRBJ2-3; tentatively, D is TRBD2 (5 bases). The CDR3 is made up of 14 amino acids. Deletions cut 4 bases from V and 1 base from J, with 10 bases between. CDR1 and CDR2 from the germline V gene are SGHRS and YFSETQ. The CDR3 DNA follows: TGCGCCAGCAGCAGTAGCGTGGGCACAGATACGCAGTATTTT. Its translation is CASSSSVGTDTQYF.

The chain employs TRBV7-2 and TRBJ1-6; D perhaps matches TRBD1 (6 bases). V lost 5 bases, J lost 6 bases, and 14 bases lay in between. The CDR3 sequence is 15 residues long. From germline, CDR1 is SGHTA and CDR2 FQGNSA. The CDR3 protein is CASSLQGVINSPLHF. The CDR3 DNA reads as TGTGCCAGCAGCCTACAGGGTGTTATTAATTCACCCCTCCACTTT.

The chain combines TRBV7-8 with TRBJ2-5, with a weak D call TRBD2 (6 bases). This CDR3 spans 15 amino acids. The V end lost 1 base, the J end lost 5 bases, and 14 bases lay between the germline ends. Germline CDR1 SGHVS, CDR2 FQNEAQ. CDR3 bases: TGTGCCAGCAGCTTAGGGACGTCCGGAGGGGAGACCCAGTACTTC. This codes for CASSLGTSGGETQYF.

The rearrangement uses TRBV30 and TRBJ1-3, with a possible D match to TRBD1 (6 bases). Looked up from germline, CDR1 is GTSNPN and CDR2 is SVGIG (reference sequence). The CDR3 sequence is 14 residues long. Trimming pared 4 bases from V and 0 bases from J, leaving 10 bases between. CDR3 protein: CAWIDRNSGNTIYF. CDR3 nucleotide sequence: TGTGCCTGGATAGACAGGAACTCTGGAAACACCATATATTTT. The full variable domain, rest sourced from reference TRBV30 and TRBJ1-3, is SQTIHQWPATLVQPVGSPLSLECTVEGTSNPNLYWYRQAAGRGLQLLFYSVGIGQISSEVPQNLSASRPQDRQFILSSKKLLLSDSGFYLCAWIDRNSGNTIYFGEGSWLTVV.

This clone was detected only a few times. CDR3 coding DNA: TGTGCCAGCAGTGGGGAACAGGGCTATGAGCAGTTCTTC. It translates to CASSGEQGYEQFF. The rearrangement joins TRBV6-4 to TRBJ2-1, with D tentatively TRBD1 (6 bases). The V gene's germline CDR1 is MRHNA and CDR2 SNTAGT. The CDR3 consists of 13 residues. Trimming removed 4 bases from V and 8 bases from J, with 12 bases in between.

In this sample, this clone turned up once. V is TRBV2 and J is TRBJ1-1; D is unclear. CDR1 and CDR2 (germline): SNHLY, FYNNEI. The CDR3 contains 11 residues. The germline V and J ends were trimmed by 4 bases and 6 bases, with 6 bases remaining between them. The CDR3 region is CASSVVAEAFF. The CDR3 DNA reads TGTGCCAGCAGTGTTGTCGCTGAAGCTTTCTTT.

By its share, this clone is medium-sized. The chain carries TRBV28 and TRBJ2-1, with TRBD1 identical over 8 bases. The CDR3 covers 16 residues. Germline loops: CDR1 MDHEN, CDR2 SYDVKM. V gave up 5 bases and J gave up 4 bases; unmatched junction bases: 10. The CDR3 sequence is CASSASGQGSYNEQFF. The CDR3 coding sequence is TGTGCCAGCAGTGCCTCTGGACAGGGTTCTTACAATGAGCAGTTCTTC.